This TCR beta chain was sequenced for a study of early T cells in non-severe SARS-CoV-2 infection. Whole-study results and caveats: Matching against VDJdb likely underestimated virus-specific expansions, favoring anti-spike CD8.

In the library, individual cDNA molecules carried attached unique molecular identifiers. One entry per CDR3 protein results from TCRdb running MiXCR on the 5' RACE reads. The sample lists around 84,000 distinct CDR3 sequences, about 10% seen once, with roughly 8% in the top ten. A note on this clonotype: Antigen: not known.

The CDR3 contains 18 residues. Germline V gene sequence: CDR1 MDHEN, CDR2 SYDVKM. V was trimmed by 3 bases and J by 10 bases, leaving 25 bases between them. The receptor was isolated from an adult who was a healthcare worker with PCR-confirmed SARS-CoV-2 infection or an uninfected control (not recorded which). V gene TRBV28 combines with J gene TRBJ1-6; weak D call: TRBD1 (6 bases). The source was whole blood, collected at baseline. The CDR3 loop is CASSFSSWGAKSRSPLHF. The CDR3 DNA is TGTGCCAGCAGTTTTTCTTCTTGGGGGGCGAAAAGTCGCTCACCCCTCCACTTT.